The 23 T cell receptor beta chains below were found in one sample sequenced in a study of CD8 T cells in Susac syndrome. Reverse transcription of about 0.45 to 1 ug RNA was performed with random hexamers. In TCRdb, the immunoSEQ multiplex PCR reads were re-called with MiXCR into one record per CDR3 protein. Of some 160,000 distinct CDR3 sequences in the sample, approximately 94% were seen once. Specimen: CD4+ T cells from PBMCs. The receptors were gathered from a human donor with Susac syndrome.

This clonotype came up once. The CDR3 is CASSGTGGDYGYTF. In DNA, the CDR3 is TGTGCCAGCAGCGGGACAGGAGGGGACTATGGCTACACCTTC. The chain carries TRBV9 and TRBJ1-2, with 7 bases aligning to TRBD1. The CDR3 runs 14 residues. Per germline, CDR1 SGDLS and CDR2 YYNGEE. V dropped 3 bases and J dropped 3; count of bases not matched to a gene: 5.

The chain combines TRBV20-1 with TRBJ2-3, with D hard to call. Trimming pared 6 bases from V and 4 bases from J, leaving 11 bases between. The CDR3 loop spans 12 amino acids. The germline V gene has CDR1 DFQATT and CDR2 SNEGSKA (reference sequence). The CDR3 sequence: CSAPAVADTQYF. In nucleotides, the CDR3 is TGCAGTGCCCCCGCCGTGGCAGATACGCAGTATTTT.

The chain recombines TRBV3-1 with TRBJ2-7; D may be TRBD2 (6 bases). This CDR3 region has 13 residues. Germline V gene sequence: CDR1 LGHDT, CDR2 YNNKEL (reference sequence). Trimming shortened V by 5 bases and J by 6 bases, and 14 bases separated the two germline ends. The CDR3 sequence: CASSSFQRVEQYF. CDR3 in DNA: TGTGCCAGCAGCTCCTTCCAGCGGGTCGAGCAGTACTTC.

J is TRBJ2-3 and V is TRBV11-2; a possible D gene is TRBD2 (5 bases). This CDR3 region has 14 residues. The ends were cut back, 8 bases at V and 3 bases at J, with 15 bases in the middle. In germline, CDR1 is SGHAT, CDR2 FQNNGV. The CDR3 reads CASLPVSGTDTQYF. The CDR3 nucleotides are TGTGCCAGCCTGCCCGTAAGCGGTACAGATACGCAGTATTTT.

V is TRBV7-9 and J is TRBJ2-7; either TRBD1 or TRBD2 may fit D (5 bases each). With 5 bases removed from V and 0 bases from J, the gap between germline ends came to 8 bases. The CDR3 loop spans 13 amino acids. Germline CDR1 SEHNR, CDR2 FQNEAQ (reference sequence). The CDR3 DNA sequence: TGTGCCAGCAGCAGGGACGCCTCCTACGAGCAGTACTTC. Its translation: CASSRDASYEQYF.

This rearrangement joins TRBV4-1 to TRBJ1-2; D uncertain. V gave up 0 bases and J gave up 4 bases, with 15 bases separating them. The germline gives CDR1 MGHRA, CDR2 YSYEKL. CDR3 size: 16 residues. The CDR3: CASSQEGGRPAYGYTF. The DNA of the CDR3 is TGCGCCAGCAGCCAAGAGGGAGGCCGACCGGCCTATGGCTACACCTTC.

The chain joins TRBV7-9 to TRBJ1-1; D remains unclear. This CDR3 is built from 12 residues. The V end was cut by 8 bases, the J end by 1 base, with 8 bases between. Germline V gives CDR1 SEHNR, CDR2 FQNEAQ (reference sequence). In nucleotides, the CDR3 is TGTGCCAGCTCGGGCTCGAACACTGAAGCTTTCTTT. This gives the protein CASSGSNTEAFF.

This chain connects TRBV20-1 to TRBJ2-7; weak D call: TRBD1 (6 bases). From germline, CDR1 is DFQATT and CDR2 SNEGSKA (reference sequence). Trimming removed 2 bases at V and 3 bases at J, with 20 bases between. The length of the CDR3 is 16 residues. CDR3: CSARTPDRPGNYEQYF. CDR3 DNA: TGCAGTGCTAGAACTCCGGACAGACCGGGTAACTACGAGCAGTACTTC.

For the CDR3, the DNA is TGTGCCAGCTCACCGGTTTTGGGGGAGCGGTCTTCCGATGAGCAGTTCTTC. Amino acid sequence: CASSPVLGERSSDEQFF. The rearrangement uses TRBV18 and TRBJ2-1; the D gene could be TRBD1 or TRBD2 (5 bases each). This CDR3 has 17 amino acids. Germline CDR1 and CDR2: KGHSH and LQKENI. V lost 3 bases and J 8 bases, leaving 23 bases between the germline ends.

This chain uses TRBV5-1 with TRBJ2-7; 8 bases line up with TRBD1. Germline-derived CDR1 and CDR2 are SGHRS and YFSETQ. J gave up 3 bases and V 3 bases, and 5 bases lay outside the gene matches. The CDR3 has 14 amino acids. CDR3 in amino acids: CASSWGQANYEQYF. The CDR3 DNA sequence: TGCGCCAGCAGCTGGGGACAGGCGAACTACGAGCAGTACTTC. The full variable domain, in which reference TRBV5-1 and TRBJ2-7 provide the parts outside the CDR3, is KAGVTQTPRYLIKTRGQQVTLSCSPISGHRSVSWYQQTPGQGLQFLFEYFSETQRNKGNFPGRFSGRQFSNSRSEMNVSTLELGDSALYLCASSWGQANYEQYFGPGTRLTVT.

CDR3 DNA: TGTGCCAGCAGTCCCCGGGACTACTCTGGGGCCAACGTCCTGACTTTC. The encoded protein is CASSPRDYSGANVLTF. The rearrangement joins TRBV9 to TRBJ2-6; 7 nucleotides align to TRBD2. Unmatched junction bases numbered 5, after V lost 5 bases and J lost 0 bases. Germline CDR1 and CDR2: SGDLS and YYNGEE. The CDR3 runs to 16 residues.

This sequence joins TRBV9 and TRBJ2-7; D possibly uses TRBD1 or TRBD2 (5 bases each). The CDR3 extends over 15 amino acids. The germline V and J ends were trimmed by 0 bases and 2 bases, with 12 bases remaining between them. Germline assignment: CDR1 SGDLS and CDR2 YYNGEE. The CDR3 DNA is TGTGCCAGCAGCGTAGATCGGGGACCGACCTACGAGCAGTACTTC. This codes for CASSVDRGPTYEQYF.

The chain recombines TRBV19 with TRBJ2-1; 7 nucleotides agree with TRBD1. Trimming removed 6 bases from V and 10 bases from J; junction bases left unmatched: 3. This CDR3 is built from 11 residues. Germline loops: CDR1 LNHDA, CDR2 SQIVND (reference sequence). CDR3 loop: CASRTGIEQFF. CDR3 in DNA: TGTGCCAGTAGGACAGGGATCGAGCAGTTCTTC. Together with reference TRBV19 and TRBJ2-1, the CDR3 gives the full variable domain: DGGITQSPKYLFRKEGQNVTLSCEQNLNHDAMYWYRQDPGQGLRLIYYSQIVNDFQKGDIAEGYSVSREKKESFPLTVTSAQKNPTAFYLCASRTGIEQFFGPGTRLTVL.

The rearrangement links TRBV11-3 to TRBJ2-1; D is tentatively TRBD1 or TRBD2 (5 bases each). CDR1 SGHNT and CDR2 YENEEA come from the germline V gene. The V gene lost 3 bases and the J gene lost 7 bases, with 10 bases spanning the gap. The CDR3 runs to 13 residues. The CDR3 here is CASSLGPPNEQFF. In DNA, the CDR3 is TGTGCCAGCAGCTTGGGACCTCCAAATGAGCAGTTCTTC.

The chain has TRBV6-5 and TRBJ2-3; 9 bases line up with TRBD2. J lost 3 bases, V lost 4 bases, and 5 bases had no gene match. Germline V CDR1 and CDR2: MNHEY, SVGAGI. The CDR3 loop spans 15 amino acids. In DNA form, the CDR3 reads TGTGCCAGCAGTTCACTAGCGGGTGCGACAGATACGCAGTATTTT. Encoded protein: CASSSLAGATDTQYF.

The V and J genes are TRBV9 and TRBJ2-7; D uncertain. CDR3 length: 15 residues. CDR1 is SGDLS, CDR2 YYNGEE, per germline. V was shortened by 0 bases and J by 0 bases, with 10 bases between the two germline ends. The CDR3 loop reads CASSVDPLSSYEQYF. The CDR3, as DNA: TGTGCCAGCAGCGTAGACCCGTTGAGCTCCTACGAGCAGTACTTC.

CDR3: CSAGSGGLTQYF. CDR3 DNA: TGCAGTGCTGGCTCGGGGGGCCTTACGCAGTATTTT. The genes are TRBV20-1 and TRBJ2-3; perhaps TRBD2 as D (7 bases). Trimming removed 5 bases at V and 8 bases at J, with 14 bases between. Looked up from germline, CDR1 is DFQATT and CDR2 is SNEGSKA (reference sequence). The CDR3 runs 12 residues.

The V call is TRBV19, the J call TRBJ2-2; TRBD1 might be the D (6 bases). Germline CDR1 reads LNHDA; CDR2 reads SQIVND (reference sequence). The CDR3 is 15 amino acids. V was pared by 4 bases and J by 1 base, with 10 bases between. The CDR3 DNA follows: TGTGCCAGTAGTACACAGGGATGGAACACCGGGGAGCTGTTTTTT. This gives the protein CASSTQGWNTGELFF.

The chain carries TRBV12-3 or TRBV12-4 and TRBJ2-6; D possibly corresponds to TRBD2 (5 bases). The CDR3 has 12 residues. V was cut by 2 bases and J by 12 bases, with 8 bases left in between. The CDR3 nucleotides read TGTGCCAGCAGTTTACGAGGGAGCGTCCTGACTTTC. This gives the protein CASSLRGSVLTF.

The chain couples TRBV20-1 to TRBJ2-3; D might be TRBD2 (5 bases). Trimming took 6 bases from V and 4 from J, leaving 17 bases between them. The germline V gene has CDR1 DFQATT and CDR2 SNEGSKA (reference sequence). The CDR3 consists of 14 residues. CDR3 nucleotide sequence: TGCAGTGCACGGTCAACTCGGCGGGCAGATACGCAGTATTTT. It translates to CSARSTRRADTQYF.

The CDR3 coding sequence is TGTGCCAGCAGCGTAGCGACAGGGAGGAACAATGAGCAGTTCTTC. This sequence encodes CASSVATGRNNEQFF. V is TRBV9 and J is TRBJ2-1, with a weak D call TRBD1 (7 bases). Germline loops: CDR1 SGDLS, CDR2 YYNGEE. Trimming took off 0 bases at V and 5 bases at J, with 12 bases between the two ends. The CDR3 sequence is 15 residues long.

The chain links TRBV24-1 to TRBJ2-2; D may be TRBD1 (5 bases). In germline, CDR1 is KGHDR, CDR2 SFDVKD. The CDR3 is 14 residues long. V gave up 8 bases and J gave up 0 bases, with 9 bases separating them. In DNA form, the CDR3 reads TGTGCCACCACAGGGTTTCCGAACACCGGGGAGCTGTTTTTT. Its protein is CATTGFPNTGELFF.

The genes are TRBV29-1 and TRBJ1-2; D uncertain. Germline V gives CDR1 SQVTM, CDR2 ANQGSEA. Trimming cost V 5 bases and J 2 bases, with 12 bases left between them. This CDR3 has 13 residues. CDR3 amino acids: CSVLRTGNYGYTF. Here the CDR3 DNA reads TGCAGCGTTCTCCGGACGGGGAACTATGGCTACACCTTC.